This T cell receptor beta chain was retrieved from a study of breast tumors, draining lymph nodes, adjacent tissues. Points from the study as a whole: Tumor TCR diversity was below lymph nodes but above nontumor tissue.

V was pared by 5 bases and J by 5 bases, with 4 bases of the junction left unmatched. The CDR3 contains 15 residues. Per the germline V gene, CDR1 is SGHVS and CDR2 is FQNEAQ. This clonotype was found many times. Its specificity is unknown. Samples came from axillary lymph nodes draining the breast cancer. TCRdb itself ran the multiplex PCR reads through MiXCR, one entry per CDR3 protein. The sample lists around 140,000 distinct CDR3 sequences; about a fifth were seen once. This TCR derives from a female donor with breast cancer. Some clones in this sample may be carry-over from other donors' samples. This sequence joins TRBV7-8 and TRBJ2-1; the match to TRBD2 covers 12 bases. Sequencing input: axillary lymph node tissue. The CDR3 sequence is CASSRTSGDHNEQFF. DNA of the CDR3: TGTGCCAGCAGCAGGACTAGCGGGGACCACAATGAGCAGTTCTTC.